The clone carrying this TCR beta chain appeared a single time. The antigen remains undetermined. The sample is drawn from a study of cytomegalovirus exposure and HLA in healthy donors. Regarding the study as a whole: TCR beta sequences numbering around 15,000 were associated with HLA alleles at 0.05 false discovery rate in a later analysis. In a later analysis, TCR beta V- and J-gene trimming showed a link to a missense DCLRE1C variant. The authors confirmed in vitro that a few CMV-associated chains were specific for CMV antigens.

The CDR3 is 14 amino acids. The germline gives CDR1 SGHNT, CDR2 YENEEA. V was shortened by 3 bases and J by 3 bases, with 9 bases between the two germline ends. The PCR had 60 Vbeta and 13 Jbeta primers. Profiled with immunoSEQ multiplex PCR; TCRdb holds only in-frame clones, not every one. The sample has around 140,000 clones; about 72% are singletons. Material: PBMCs. The receptor was derived from a female donor in good health and CMV-seronegative. The rearrangement uses TRBV11-3 and TRBJ2-1, with TRBD1 as a possible D gene (6 bases). In DNA form, the CDR3 reads TGTGCCAGCAGCTTGAGGGGGATCTACAATGAGCAGTTCTTC. Protein sequence: CASSLRGIYNEQFF.